This note documents a single TCR beta chain sequence. The data were produced by immunoSEQ multiplex PCR, yet TCRdb's version contains in-frame clones alone and is incomplete. This table holds roughly 320,000 clones, around nine tenths found once. This specimen comes from a study of blood T cell repertoires in COVID-19. Across the whole study: The origin of the acute and convalescent COVID-19 samples was the United States, Italy and Spain. The cDNA or gDNA used as material had been derived from T cells, B-cell-depleted T cells, or PBMCs.

Trimming removed 2 bases at V and 14 bases at J, with 16 bases between. The CDR3 totals 14 residues. Germline CDR1 and CDR2: MDHEN and SYDVKM. This sequence originates from a man in his 70s with acute or convalescent COVID-19. The chain employs TRBV28 and TRBJ1-6; the D gene is possibly TRBD1 (6 bases). Sequenced sample: peripheral blood. In DNA form, the CDR3 reads TGTGCCAGCAGTTTAAGGTTTTGGACAGAGACCCTCCACTTT. As protein: CASSLRFWTETLHF.